The clone carrying this T cell receptor (beta chain) was counted between two and nine times. This entry belongs to a study of CD8 T cells in ankylosing spondylitis. TCRdb passed the 5' RACE reads through MiXCR, listing each CDR3 protein once. This sample has hundreds of thousands of distinct CDR3 sequences, with approximately 20% found just once. The receptor's source is a male donor with ankylosing spondylitis or in good health (not recorded which). Material for sequencing was blood, either unsorted or a sorted T cell fraction (not recorded which).

The chain's CDR3 is CASRDNTYQETQYF. Here the CDR3 DNA reads TGCGCCAGCAGGGACAATACGTACCAAGAGACCCAGTACTTC. The rearrangement joins TRBV5-1 to TRBJ2-5; the D gene is possibly TRBD1 (5 bases). This CDR3 comprises 14 residues. In germline, CDR1 is SGHRS, CDR2 YFSETQ. The V and J ends lost 5 bases and 0 bases respectively, with 11 bases between them. Full variable domain (outside the CDR3, taken from reference TRBV5-1 and TRBJ2-5): KAGVTQTPRYLIKTRGQQVTLSCSPISGHRSVSWYQQTPGQGLQFLFEYFSETQRNKGNFPGRFSGRQFSNSRSEMNVSTLELGDSALYLCASRDNTYQETQYFGPGTRLLVL.